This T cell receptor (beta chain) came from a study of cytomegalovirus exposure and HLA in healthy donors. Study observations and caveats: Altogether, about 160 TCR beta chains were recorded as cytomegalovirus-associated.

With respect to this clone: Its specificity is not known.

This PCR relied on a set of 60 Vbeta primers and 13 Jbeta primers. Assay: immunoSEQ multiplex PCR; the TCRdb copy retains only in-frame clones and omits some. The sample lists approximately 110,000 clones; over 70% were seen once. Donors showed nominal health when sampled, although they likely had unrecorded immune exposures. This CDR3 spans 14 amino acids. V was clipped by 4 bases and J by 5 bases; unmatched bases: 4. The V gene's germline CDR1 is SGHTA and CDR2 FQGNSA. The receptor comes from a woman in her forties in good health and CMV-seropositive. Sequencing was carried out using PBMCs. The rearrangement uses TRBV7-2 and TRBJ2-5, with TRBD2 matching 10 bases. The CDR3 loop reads CASSSGLAPETQYF. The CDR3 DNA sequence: TGTGCCAGCAGCTCGGGACTAGCGCCCGAGACCCAGTACTTC.